The 8 T cell receptor beta chains presented below share a single source sample, sequenced in a study of cytomegalovirus exposure and HLA in healthy donors. PCR amplification relied on 60 Vbeta primers (plus 13 Jbeta primers). Measured with immunoSEQ multiplex PCR; TCRdb has only the in-frame clones, and not every one. The table has some 80,000 clones, over 75% seen once. The source material was PBMCs. The receptors here all came from a man aged 45-60 years in good health and CMV-seronegative.

This clone was seen a few times. V gene TRBV6-5 combines with J gene TRBJ1-1; TRBD1 might be the D (6 bases). Between the trimmed V and J ends, which lost 5 bases and 0 bases, there was a span of 13 bases. CDR1 and CDR2 from the germline V gene are MNHEY and SVGAGI. CDR3 length equals 15 residues. The CDR3 nucleotides read TGTGCCAGCAGTCGTACAGGGTTATTGAACACTGAAGCTTTCTTT. It is translated as CASSRTGLLNTEAFF.

The V and J genes are TRBV30 and TRBJ2-7; D is possibly TRBD1 (5 bases). The CDR3 sequence is 14 residues long. Germline V gene sequence: CDR1 GTSNPN, CDR2 SVGIG (reference sequence). Trimming removed 2 bases from V and 0 bases from J, with 11 bases in between. CDR3 coding DNA: TGTGCCTGGAGTCTCACAGGATTCTCCTACGAGCAGTACTTC. It is translated as CAWSLTGFSYEQYF.

This clone was counted only a few times. This chain connects TRBV30 to TRBJ2-5, with D unresolved. This CDR3 comprises 13 residues. V was cut by 0 bases and J by 3 bases, with 8 bases left in between. In germline, CDR1 is GTSNPN, CDR2 SVGIG (reference sequence). The chain's CDR3 is CAWSVLSKETQYF. CDR3 nucleotides: TGTGCCTGGAGTGTATTGAGTAAAGAGACCCAGTACTTC.

This clone was counted between two and nine times. CDR3 coding DNA: TGTGCCAGCATTTACCAGATAAACACCGGGGAGCTGTTTTTT. Its protein product is CASIYQINTGELFF. This chain joins TRBV2 and TRBJ2-2; no clear D. V was trimmed by 7 bases and J by 2 bases, leaving 11 bases between them. Germline CDR1 SNHLY, CDR2 FYNNEI. The CDR3 totals 14 residues.

The chain recombines TRBV10-1 with TRBJ2-5, with D perhaps TRBD1 (6 bases). The CDR3 length is 15 residues. Germline V lookup: CDR1 WNHNN, CDR2 SYGVQD (reference sequence). Between the trimmed V and J ends, which lost 7 bases and 0 bases, there was a span of 15 bases. The chain's CDR3 is CASNTRDKYQETQYF. Written as DNA, the CDR3 is TGCGCCAGCAATACCCGGGACAAATACCAAGAGACCCAGTACTTC.

The chain combines TRBV18 with TRBJ2-1, with D possibly matching TRBD2 (5 bases). This CDR3 contains 13 residues. CDR1 is KGHSH and CDR2 is LQKENI in the germline V gene. V lost 2 bases, J lost 9 bases, and 11 bases lay in between. The CDR3 reads CASSPSRDAEQFF. CDR3 DNA: TGTGCCAGCTCACCAAGCCGGGATGCTGAGCAGTTCTTC.

The rearrangement joins TRBV5-1 to TRBJ2-1; 8 nucleotides match TRBD2. CDR1 is SGHRS, CDR2 YFSETQ, per germline. CDR3 size: 13 residues. CDR3 DNA: TGCCCTGACAGCGGGGGACAATACAATGAGCAGTTCTTC. Translation gives CPDSGGQYNEQFF.

The chain has TRBV6-1 and TRBJ2-1, with D perhaps TRBD2 (5 bases). Germline V CDR1 and CDR2: MNHNS, SASEGT. V was pared by 2 bases and J by 3 bases, with 14 bases between. The CDR3 runs to 16 residues. The CDR3 nucleotides read TGTGCCAGCAGTGAATCCGCTAGCAGAGTCTACAATGAGCAGTTCTTC. This translates into CASSESASRVYNEQFF.